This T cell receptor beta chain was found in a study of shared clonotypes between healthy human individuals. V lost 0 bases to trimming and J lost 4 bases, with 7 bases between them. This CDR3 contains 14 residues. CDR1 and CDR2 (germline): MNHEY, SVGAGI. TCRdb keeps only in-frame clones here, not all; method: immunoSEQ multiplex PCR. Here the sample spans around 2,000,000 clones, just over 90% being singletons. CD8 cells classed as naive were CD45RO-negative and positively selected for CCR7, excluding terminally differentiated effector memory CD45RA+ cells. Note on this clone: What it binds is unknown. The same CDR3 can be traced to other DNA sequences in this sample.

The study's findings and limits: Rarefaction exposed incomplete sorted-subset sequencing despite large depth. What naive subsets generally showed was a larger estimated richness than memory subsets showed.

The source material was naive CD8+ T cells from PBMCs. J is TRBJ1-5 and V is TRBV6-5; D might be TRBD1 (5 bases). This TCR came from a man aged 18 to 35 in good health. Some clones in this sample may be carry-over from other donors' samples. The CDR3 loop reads CASSYSGGNQPQHF. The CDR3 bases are TGTGCCAGCAGTTACTCTGGGGGAAATCAGCCCCAGCATTTT.